This TCR beta chain emerged from a study of glioma-infiltrating T cells after dendritic cell vaccination. On the study more broadly: Patients received three intradermal dendritic cell vaccine injections at biweekly intervals. Study-wide points: Only a small number of patients had complete blood and tumor samples.

Primers: 60 V beta forward and 13 J beta reverse. Profiled with immunoSEQ multiplex PCR; TCRdb holds only in-frame clones, not every one. The sample has 40,000 or so clones, about 80% seen once; the top ten hold approximately 8.3%. A remark on this clone: Its specificity is unknown.

The CDR3 contains 13 residues. The germline CDR1 and CDR2 sequences are MGHDK and SYGVNS. Trimming stripped 2 bases from V and 4 bases from J, with 8 bases between. Patients had residual fresh-frozen tumor tissue and more than two years of survival data. This TCR was recovered from a human donor with glioblastoma. The starting material was blood, obtained before dendritic cell vaccination. V is TRBV25-1 and J is TRBJ1-2; tentatively, D is TRBD1 (6 bases). CDR3 bases: TGTGCCAGCAGTGAAGGGGGCCCCTATGGCTACACCTTC. Translation: CASSEGGPYGYTF.